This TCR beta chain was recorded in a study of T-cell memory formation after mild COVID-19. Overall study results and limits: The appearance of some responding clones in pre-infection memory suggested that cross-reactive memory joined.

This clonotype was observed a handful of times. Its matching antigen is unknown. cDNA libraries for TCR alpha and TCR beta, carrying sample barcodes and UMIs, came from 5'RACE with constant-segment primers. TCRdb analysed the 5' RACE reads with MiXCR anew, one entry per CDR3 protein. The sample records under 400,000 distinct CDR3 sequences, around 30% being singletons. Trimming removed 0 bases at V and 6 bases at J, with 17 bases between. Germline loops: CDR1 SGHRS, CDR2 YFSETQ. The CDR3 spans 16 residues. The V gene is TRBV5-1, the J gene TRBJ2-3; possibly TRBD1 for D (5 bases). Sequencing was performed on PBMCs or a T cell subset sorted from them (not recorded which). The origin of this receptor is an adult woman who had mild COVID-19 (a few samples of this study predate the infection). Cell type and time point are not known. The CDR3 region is CASSLEDSYKGDTQYF. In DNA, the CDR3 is TGCGCCAGCAGCTTGGAAGACAGTTATAAAGGGGATACGCAGTATTTT.